This T cell receptor beta chain comes out of a study of a mutant IDH1 vaccine in newly diagnosed glioma. TCRdb's table, derived via immunoSEQ multiplex PCR, lists solely in-frame clones and lacks some. Here the sample spans 55,000 to 65,000 clones, over 70% being singletons. The CDR3 is 13 amino acids. The germline V gene encodes CDR1 GTSNPN and CDR2 SVGIG (reference sequence). V dropped 2 bases and J dropped 5 bases, with 13 bases sitting between them. Time point reported: week 47, end of study. A single vaccine dose contained 300 ug of mutant IDH1 20-mer peptide, and topical imiquimod was used with it. Notes on the study in general: Seemingly, top peripheral T cell clonotype changes bore no relation to pseudoprogression.

With regard to this clone: Its antigen is currently unknown.

The clonotype comes from a man in his fifties or sixties with glioma. V usage is TRBV30 and J usage is TRBJ2-7; D not resolved. Source: PBMCs, taken from a glioma patient whose treatment included an IDH1 peptide vaccine. The CDR3 nucleotides read TGTGCCTGGAGTAGTCAGCCGTCTAACGAGCAGTACTTC. Translated, it gives CAWSSQPSNEQYF.